Below, 6 T cell receptor beta chains from the same sample are listed, as sequenced in a study of cytomegalovirus exposure and HLA in healthy donors. Assay: immunoSEQ multiplex PCR; the TCRdb copy retains only in-frame clones and omits some. The data contain 100,000 to 150,000 clones, approximately 91% of them seen just once; the ten biggest clones take up 2% to 2.5%. Sequencing used PBMCs. Source of these receptors: a woman aged 18-30 years in good health and CMV-seronegative.

This chain joins TRBV13 and TRBJ2-7; 7 bases are shared with TRBD2. The CDR3 runs to 13 residues. The V gene's germline CDR1 is PRHDT and CDR2 FYEKMQ (reference sequence). V trimming: 5 bases; J trimming: 5 bases; junction bases outside the gene matches: 6. The CDR3 bases are TGTGCCAGCAGCCCCGCGGGAGTCGACGAGCAGTACTTC. Amino acid sequence: CASSPAGVDEQYF.

The CDR3 DNA follows: TGTGCCAGCAGCCCCGGGGTAATTAGCACAGATACGCAGTATTTT. Protein sequence: CASSPGVISTDTQYF. V gene TRBV4-2 combines with J gene TRBJ2-3; tentatively, D is TRBD2 (5 bases). The CDR3 is 15 amino acids. Germline V CDR1 and CDR2: LGHNA, YNFKEQ. The germline V and J ends were trimmed by 4 bases and 0 bases, with 11 bases remaining between them.

The chain couples TRBV27 to TRBJ2-1; D gene ambiguous. V lost 4 bases to trimming and J lost 7 bases, with 11 bases between them. Germline V gene sequence: CDR1 MNHEY, CDR2 SMNVEV (reference sequence). This CDR3 has 13 residues. In nucleotides, the CDR3 is TGTGCCAGCAGTTCTTTAGCCAGTAATGAGCAGTTCTTC. Translating it yields CASSSLASNEQFF.

V gene TRBV4-2 combines with J gene TRBJ1-3; D unclear. V lost 2 bases to trimming and J lost 5 bases, with 4 bases between them. The CDR3 is made up of 12 amino acids. Germline V gene lookup returns CDR1 LGHNA and CDR2 YNFKEQ. As DNA, the CDR3 is TGTGCCAGCAGCCAACCCAGAAACACCATATATTTT. It is translated as CASSQPRNTIYF.

The rearrangement links TRBV11-3 to TRBJ2-7; D gene uncertain. The CDR3 is 11 residues long. The V and J ends lost 3 bases and 5 bases respectively, with 5 bases between them. Per germline, CDR1 SGHNT and CDR2 YENEEA. The CDR3 here is CASSLGHEQYF. DNA of the CDR3: TGTGCCAGCAGCTTGGGCCACGAGCAGTACTTC.

The chain carries TRBV4-1 and TRBJ2-7; no clear D. The length of the CDR3 is 13 residues. Germline V gene data show CDR1 as MGHRA and CDR2 as YSYEKL. Trimming took off 2 bases at V and 2 bases at J, with 7 bases between the two ends. CDR3 nucleotide sequence: TGCGCCAGCAGCCAAACAGACACCTACGAGCAGTACTTC. Translated: CASSQTDTYEQYF.